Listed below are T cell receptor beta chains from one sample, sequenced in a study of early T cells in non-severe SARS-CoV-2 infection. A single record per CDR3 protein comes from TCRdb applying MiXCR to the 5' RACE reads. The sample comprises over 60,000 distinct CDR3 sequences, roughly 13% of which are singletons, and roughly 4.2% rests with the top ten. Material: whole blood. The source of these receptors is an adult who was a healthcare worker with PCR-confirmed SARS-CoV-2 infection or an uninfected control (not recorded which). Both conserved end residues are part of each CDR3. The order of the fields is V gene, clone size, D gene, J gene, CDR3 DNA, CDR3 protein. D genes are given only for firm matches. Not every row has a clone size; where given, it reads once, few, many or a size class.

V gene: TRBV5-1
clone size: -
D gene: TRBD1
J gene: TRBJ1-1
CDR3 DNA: TGCGCCAGCAGCTTGGAACAGGGGGCCACTGAAGCTTTCTTT
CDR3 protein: CASSLEQGATEAFF

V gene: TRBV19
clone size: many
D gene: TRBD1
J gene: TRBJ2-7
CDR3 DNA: TGTGCCAGTAGTAACCGGGACAGGGCTTACGAGCAGTACTTC
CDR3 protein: CASSNRDRAYEQYF

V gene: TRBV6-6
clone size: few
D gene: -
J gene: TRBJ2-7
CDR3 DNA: TGTGCCAGCATTAGCGGTTACGAGCAGTACTTC
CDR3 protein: CASISGYEQYF

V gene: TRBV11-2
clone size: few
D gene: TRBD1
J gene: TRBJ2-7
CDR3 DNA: TGTGCCAGCAGCCCGACTGTGACAGGGGGACGCGAGCAGTACTTC
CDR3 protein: CASSPTVTGGREQYF

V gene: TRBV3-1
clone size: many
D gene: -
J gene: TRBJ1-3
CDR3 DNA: TGTGCCAGCAGCCGCTCCGGGGGAGGAAACACCATATATTTT
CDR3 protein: CASSRSGGGNTIYF

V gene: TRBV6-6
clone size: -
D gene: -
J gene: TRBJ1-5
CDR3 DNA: TGTGCCAGCAGTTACTGGAGAGGGCAGGTGAATCAGCCCCAGCATTTT
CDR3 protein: CASSYWRGQVNQPQHF

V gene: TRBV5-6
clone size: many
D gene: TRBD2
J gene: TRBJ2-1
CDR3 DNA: TGTGCCAGCAGCTTTTACGAGCGGGGGTCGAATGAGCAGTTCTTC
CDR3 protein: CASSFYERGSNEQFF

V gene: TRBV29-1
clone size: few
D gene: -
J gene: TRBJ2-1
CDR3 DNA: TGCAGCGTTGAGTCCTTGGAATTTTCCTACAATGAGCAGTTCTTC
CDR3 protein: CSVESLEFSYNEQFF

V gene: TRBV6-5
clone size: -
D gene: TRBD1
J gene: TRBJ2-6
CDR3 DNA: TGTGCCAGCAGTTACGTCCGTGACAGGGGACCCGGGGCCAACGTCCTGACTTTC
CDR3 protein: CASSYVRDRGPGANVLTF

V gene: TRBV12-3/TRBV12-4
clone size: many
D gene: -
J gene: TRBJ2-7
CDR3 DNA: TGTGCCAGCTCCTTAGGCGGGGGCACGACCTACGAGCAGTACTTC
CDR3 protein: CASSLGGGTTYEQYF

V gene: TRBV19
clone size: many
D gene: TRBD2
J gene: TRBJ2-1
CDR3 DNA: TGTGCCACGACTAGCGGGGGGCTTTCCTACAATGAGCAGTTCTTC
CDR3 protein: CATTSGGLSYNEQFF

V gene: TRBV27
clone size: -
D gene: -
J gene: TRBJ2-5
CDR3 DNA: TGTGCCAGCAGTCCCGGGAGAGAGACCCAGTACTTC
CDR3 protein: CASSPGRETQYF

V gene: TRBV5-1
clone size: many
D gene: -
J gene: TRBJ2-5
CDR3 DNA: TGCGCCAGCAGCTTGCGGGGAAGCCAAGAGACCCAGTACTTC
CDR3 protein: CASSLRGSQETQYF

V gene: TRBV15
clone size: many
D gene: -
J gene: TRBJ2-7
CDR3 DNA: TGTGCCACCAGCCGGGACCTCCGGTACGAGCAGTACTTC
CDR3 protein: CATSRDLRYEQYF

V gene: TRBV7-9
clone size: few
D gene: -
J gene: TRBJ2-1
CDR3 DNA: TGTGCCAGCGGAATCCATGAGCAGTTCTTC
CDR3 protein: CASGIHEQFF

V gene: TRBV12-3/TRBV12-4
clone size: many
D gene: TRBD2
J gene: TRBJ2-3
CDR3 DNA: TGTGCCAGCAGTTTAAGGGCGGGGGGCTCGGATACGCAGTATTTT
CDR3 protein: CASSLRAGGSDTQYF

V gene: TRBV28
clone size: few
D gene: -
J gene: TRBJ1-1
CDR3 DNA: TGTGCCAGCAGTACAATGGGGGAGGGAAACACTGAAGCTTTCTTT
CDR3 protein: CASSTMGEGNTEAFF

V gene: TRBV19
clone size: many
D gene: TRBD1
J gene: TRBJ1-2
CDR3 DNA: TGTGCCAGTAGGCTCAGGGGGGCGGTCTATGGCTACACCTTC
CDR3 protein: CASRLRGAVYGYTF

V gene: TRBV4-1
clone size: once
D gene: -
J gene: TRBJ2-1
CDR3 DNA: TGCGCCAGCAGCCAAGTTCTGGGCCTTTACAATGAGCAGTTCTTC
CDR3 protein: CASSQVLGLYNEQFF

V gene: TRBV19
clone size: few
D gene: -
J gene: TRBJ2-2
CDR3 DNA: TGTGCCAGTAGTATAAAAACACCGGCGGAGCTGTTTTTT
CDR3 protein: CASSIKTPAELFF

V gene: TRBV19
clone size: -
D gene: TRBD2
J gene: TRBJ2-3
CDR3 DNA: TGTGCCAGTAGTACAGGGACTAGCGGGGTTTCAACCGATACGCAGTATTTT
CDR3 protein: CASSTGTSGVSTDTQYF

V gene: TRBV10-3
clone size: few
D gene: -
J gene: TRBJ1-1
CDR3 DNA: TGTGCCATCAGTGTCGACAAGGGAGCTTTCTTT
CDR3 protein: CAISVDKGAFF

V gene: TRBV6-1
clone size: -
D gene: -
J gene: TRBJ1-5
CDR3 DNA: TGTGCCAGCAGTGGACCGTTTTTGGATAGCAATCAGCCCCAGCATTTT
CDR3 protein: CASSGPFLDSNQPQHF

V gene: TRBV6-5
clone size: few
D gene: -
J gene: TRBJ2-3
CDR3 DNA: TGTGCCAGCAGAACCCCCGGGGGCCCAGATACGCAGTATTTT
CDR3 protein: CASRTPGGPDTQYF

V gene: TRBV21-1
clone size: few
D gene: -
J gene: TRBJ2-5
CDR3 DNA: TGTGCCAGCAGCAAAGCAACCGGGGGCCAAGAGACCCAGTACTTC
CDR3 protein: CASSKATGGQETQYF

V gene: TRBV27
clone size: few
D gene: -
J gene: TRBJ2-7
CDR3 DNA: TGTGCCAGCAGTCCCAAACGACAGGCAGTTTCCTACGAGCAGTACTTC
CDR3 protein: CASSPKRQAVSYEQYF

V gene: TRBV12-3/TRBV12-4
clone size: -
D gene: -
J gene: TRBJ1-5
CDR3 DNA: TGTGCCAGCAGTTTAGTGGCAGGGGTTACGCCCCAGCATTTT
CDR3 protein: CASSLVAGVTPQHF

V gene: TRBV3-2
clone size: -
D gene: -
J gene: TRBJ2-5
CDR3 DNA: TGTGCCAGCAGCCAAGATAGGGGGGGACCTCAAGAGACCCAGTACTTC
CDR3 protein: CASSQDRGGPQETQYF

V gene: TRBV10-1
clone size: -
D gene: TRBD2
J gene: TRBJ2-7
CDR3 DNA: TGCGCCAGCAGCCCCGGGACTACACCTTACGAGCAGTACTTC
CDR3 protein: CASSPGTTPYEQYF

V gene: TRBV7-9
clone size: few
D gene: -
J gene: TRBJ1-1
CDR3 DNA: TGTGCCAGCAGCTTAGGCATCATGAACACTGAAGCTTTCTTT
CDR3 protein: CASSLGIMNTEAFF

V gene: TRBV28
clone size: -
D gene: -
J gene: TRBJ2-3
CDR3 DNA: TGTGCCAGCAGTTTACCCCCCGAGGGCTCGCAGTATTTT
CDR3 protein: CASSLPPEGSQYF

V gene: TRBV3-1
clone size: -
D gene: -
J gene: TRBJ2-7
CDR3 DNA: TGTGCCAGCAGCCGCCGCCACGAGCAGTACTTC
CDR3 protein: CASSRRHEQYF

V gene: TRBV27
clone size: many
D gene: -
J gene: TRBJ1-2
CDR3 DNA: TGTGCCAGCAGTTTCTTGGCAGGGAATGGCTACACCTTC
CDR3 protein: CASSFLAGNGYTF

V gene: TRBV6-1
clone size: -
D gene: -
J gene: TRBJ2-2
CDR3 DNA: TGTGCCAGCAGTGGGTCGGTACTGGGAGGCACCGGGGAGCTGTTTTTT
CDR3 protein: CASSGSVLGGTGELFF

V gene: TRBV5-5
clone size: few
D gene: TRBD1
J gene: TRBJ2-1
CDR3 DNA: TGTGCCAGCAGCAAGGGGACAGGGCTCTCACTAAATGAGCAGTTCTTC
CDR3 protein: CASSKGTGLSLNEQFF

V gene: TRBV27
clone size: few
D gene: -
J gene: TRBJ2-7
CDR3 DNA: TGTGCCAGCAGTTTATCCCGAGAGTACAACGAGCAGTACTTC
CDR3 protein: CASSLSREYNEQYF

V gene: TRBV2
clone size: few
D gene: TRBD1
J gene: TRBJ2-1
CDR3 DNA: TGTGCCAGCAGGTACGAGGGGGCCGGTGAGCAGTTCTTC
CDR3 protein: CASRYEGAGEQFF

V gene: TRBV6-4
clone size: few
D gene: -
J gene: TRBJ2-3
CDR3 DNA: TGTGCCAGCAGCCCGACTACGTCCGGGGATACGCAGTATTTT
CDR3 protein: CASSPTTSGDTQYF

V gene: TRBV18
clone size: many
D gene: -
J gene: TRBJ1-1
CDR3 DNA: TGTGCCAGCTCCTGGGAGATGAACACTGAAGCTTTCTTT
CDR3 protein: CASSWEMNTEAFF

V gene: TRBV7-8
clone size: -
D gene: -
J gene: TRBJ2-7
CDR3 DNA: TGTGCCAGCAGCTTAGTGAACAGGGACTACGAGCAGTACTTC
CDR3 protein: CASSLVNRDYEQYF

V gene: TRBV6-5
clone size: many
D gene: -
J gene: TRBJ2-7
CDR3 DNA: TGTGCCAGCAGTTACTCTGGGCACGAGCAGTACTTC
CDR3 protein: CASSYSGHEQYF

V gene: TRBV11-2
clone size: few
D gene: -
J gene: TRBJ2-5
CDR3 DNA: TGTGCCAGCAGCTTATCGACAGGCCGGGAGACCCAGTACTTC
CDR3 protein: CASSLSTGRETQYF

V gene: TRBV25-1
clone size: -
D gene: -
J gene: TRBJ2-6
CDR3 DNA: TGTGCCAGCAGTGTACGGCAGGGTATCTCTGGGGCCAACGTCCTGACTTTC
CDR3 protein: CASSVRQGISGANVLTF

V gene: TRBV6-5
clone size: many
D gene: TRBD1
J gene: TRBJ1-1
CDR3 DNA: TGTGCCAGCACCACAGGGGATTTGAACACTGAAGCTTTCTTT
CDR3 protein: CASTTGDLNTEAFF

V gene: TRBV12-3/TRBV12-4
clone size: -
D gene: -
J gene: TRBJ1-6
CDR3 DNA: TGTGCCAGCAGTTTTGACAGTTCCCATTCACCCCTCCACTTT
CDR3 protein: CASSFDSSHSPLHF

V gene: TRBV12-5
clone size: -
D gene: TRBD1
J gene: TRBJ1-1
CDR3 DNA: TGTGCTAGTGGTTTGGTACAGGGGTTCACTGAAGCTTTCTTT
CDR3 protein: CASGLVQGFTEAFF

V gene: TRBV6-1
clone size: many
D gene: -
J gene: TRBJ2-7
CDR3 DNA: TGTGCCAGCAGTGGGTACCATGTAGGGGACACGTACGAGCAGTACTTC
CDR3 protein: CASSGYHVGDTYEQYF

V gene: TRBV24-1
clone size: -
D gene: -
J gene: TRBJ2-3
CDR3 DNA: TGTGCCACCAGTGACCCCGGCACCAGCACAGATACGCAGTATTTT
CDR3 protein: CATSDPGTSTDTQYF

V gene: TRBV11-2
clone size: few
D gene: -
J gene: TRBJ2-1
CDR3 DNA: TGTGCCAGCAGCTTAGAGGTTTGGCATGAGCAGTTCTTC
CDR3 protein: CASSLEVWHEQFF

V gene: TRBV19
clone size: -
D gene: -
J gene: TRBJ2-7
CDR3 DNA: TGTGCCAGTAGTATCGCTTCGGGTGGCGAGCAGTACTTC
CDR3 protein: CASSIASGGEQYF